One T cell receptor (beta chain) is described in this entry. No antigen is known for it. The CDR3 covers 16 residues. Germline lookup yields CDR1 LNHDA and CDR2 SQIVND (reference sequence). With 1 base clipped from V and 6 bases from J, the junction kept 8 bases outside the gene matches. This sample was taken from a study of cytomegalovirus exposure and HLA in healthy donors. Both 60 Vbeta primers and 13 Jbeta primers went into the PCR. Clones were read by immunoSEQ multiplex PCR, and TCRdb kept only the in-frame ones, dropping some. The sample carries around 110,000 clones, around 80% recorded once. Whole-study results and caveats: Later on, analysis showed that most CMV-associated TCR beta chains appeared to be HLA-restricted. TCR beta V- and J-gene trimming, according to a later analysis, was linked to a missense DCLRE1C variant.

Sequences were obtained from PBMCs. The chain has TRBV19 and TRBJ2-1; 8 bases are a match to TRBD2. The receptor's source is a man aged 35 to 55 in good health and CMV-seronegative. CDR3 loop: CASSIAWGAGGNEQFF. CDR3 DNA sequence: TGTGCCAGTAGTATAGCGTGGGGGGCGGGGGGCAATGAGCAGTTCTTC.